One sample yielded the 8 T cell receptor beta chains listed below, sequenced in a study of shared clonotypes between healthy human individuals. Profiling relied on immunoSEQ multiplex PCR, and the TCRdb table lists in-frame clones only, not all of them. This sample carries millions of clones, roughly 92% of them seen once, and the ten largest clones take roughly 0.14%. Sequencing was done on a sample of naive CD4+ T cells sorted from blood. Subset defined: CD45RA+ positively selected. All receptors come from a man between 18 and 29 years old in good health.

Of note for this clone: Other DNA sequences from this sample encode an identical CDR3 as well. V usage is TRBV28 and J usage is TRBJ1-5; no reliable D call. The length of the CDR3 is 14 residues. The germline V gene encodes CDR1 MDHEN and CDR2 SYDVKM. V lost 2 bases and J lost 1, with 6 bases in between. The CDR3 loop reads CASSLGVSNQPQHF. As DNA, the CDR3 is TGTGCCAGCAGTTTAGGGGTCAGCAATCAGCCCCAGCATTTT.

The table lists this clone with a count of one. CDR3 protein: CASSPDRGFTDTQYF. For the CDR3, the DNA is TGTGCCAGCAGCCCAGACAGGGGATTCACAGATACGCAGTATTTT. The genes are TRBV13 and TRBJ2-3; 8 positions agree with TRBD1. The CDR3 is 15 amino acids. Germline values: CDR1 PRHDT, CDR2 FYEKMQ (reference sequence). J lost 2 bases, V lost 5 bases, and 6 bases had no gene match.

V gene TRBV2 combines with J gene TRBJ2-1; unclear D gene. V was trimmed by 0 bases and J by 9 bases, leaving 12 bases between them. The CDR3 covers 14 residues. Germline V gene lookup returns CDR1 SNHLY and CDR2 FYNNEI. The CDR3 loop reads CASSEASATGEQFF. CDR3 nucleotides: TGTGCCAGCAGTGAAGCGTCGGCGACGGGTGAGCAGTTCTTC. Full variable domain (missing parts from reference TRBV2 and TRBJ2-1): EPEVTQTPSHQVTQMGQEVILRCVPISNHLYFYWYRQILGQKVEFLVSFYNNEISEKSEIFDDQFSVERPDGSNFTLKIRSTKLEDSAMYFCASSEASATGEQFFGPGTRLTVL.

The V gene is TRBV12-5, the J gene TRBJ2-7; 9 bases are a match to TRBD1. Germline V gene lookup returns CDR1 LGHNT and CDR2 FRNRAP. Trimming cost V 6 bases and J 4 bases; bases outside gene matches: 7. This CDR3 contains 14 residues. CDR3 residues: CASGPDRGSYEQYF. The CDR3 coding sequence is TGTGCTAGTGGCCCCGACAGGGGGAGTTACGAGCAGTACTTC.

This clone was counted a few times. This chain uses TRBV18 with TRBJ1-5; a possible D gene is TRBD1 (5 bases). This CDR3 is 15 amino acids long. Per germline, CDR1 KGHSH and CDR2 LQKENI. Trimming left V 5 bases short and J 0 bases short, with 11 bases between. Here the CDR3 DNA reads TGTGCCAGCTCAGAGGGGCGTAATAGCAATCAGCCCCAGCATTTT. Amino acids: CASSEGRNSNQPQHF.

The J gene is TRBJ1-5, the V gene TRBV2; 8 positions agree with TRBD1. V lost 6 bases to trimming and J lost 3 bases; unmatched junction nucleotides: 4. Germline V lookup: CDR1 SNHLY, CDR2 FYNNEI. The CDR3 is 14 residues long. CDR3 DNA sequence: TGTGCCAGCAGAGGACAGGGAAACAATCAGCCCCAGCATTTT. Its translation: CASRGQGNNQPQHF.

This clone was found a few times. DNA of the CDR3: TGTGCCAGCAGCCCCCCGGGACAGGCGAACACTGAAGCTTTCTTT. Encoded protein: CASSPPGQANTEAFF. The chain links TRBV7-9 to TRBJ1-1; 8 bases line up with TRBD1. The germline V gene encodes CDR1 SEHNR and CDR2 FQNEAQ (reference sequence). The junction had 6 bases not matched to a gene; V was cut back by 5 bases and J by 1 base. This CDR3 spans 15 amino acids.

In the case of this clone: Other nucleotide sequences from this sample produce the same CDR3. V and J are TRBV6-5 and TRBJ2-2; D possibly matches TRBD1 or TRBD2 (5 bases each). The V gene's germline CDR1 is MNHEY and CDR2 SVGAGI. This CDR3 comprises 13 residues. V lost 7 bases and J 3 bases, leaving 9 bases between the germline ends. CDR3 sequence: CASTRGDTGELFF. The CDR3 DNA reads TGTGCCAGCACGAGGGGCGACACCGGGGAGCTGTTTTTT.